This T cell receptor beta chain was found in a study of CD8+ T cells in alopecia areata. Background on the study: Treated patients were dosed with oral tofacitinib, taking 5 to 10 mg twice daily. Whole-study findings and limits: More clonal than normal scalp was lesional scalp, particularly alopecia totalis/universalis.

Treatment meaning: oral pan-JAK inhibitor, 5-10 mg twice daily. With respect to this clone: The antigen is undetermined.

CDR1 and CDR2 (germline): PRHDT, FYEKMQ (reference sequence). The CDR3 length is 14 residues. The V gene lost 0 bases and the J gene lost 0 bases, with 3 bases spanning the gap. Investigators isolated RNA and reverse transcribed it into cDNA to act as the sequencing template. The assay was immunoSEQ multiplex PCR, and TCRdb's table has in-frame clones only and misses some. The sample consists of approximately 210,000 clones, about 64% of them appearing once. The TCR originated in a human donor with alopecia areata. Sequences were derived from CD4+ T cells sorted from blood, sampled at week 4, from a patient treated with tofacitinib. V and J are TRBV13 and TRBJ1-3; D not certain. This chain's CDR3 is CASSLGTSGNTIYF. CDR3 DNA: TGTGCCAGCAGCTTAGGGACCTCTGGAAACACCATATATTTT.